This T cell receptor beta chain originates from a study of blood T cell repertoires in COVID-19. Measured with immunoSEQ multiplex PCR; TCRdb has only the in-frame clones, and not every one. The sample has about 160,000 clones, 82% seen once. The CDR3 runs to 13 residues. Trimming removed 7 bases at V and 6 bases at J, with 12 bases between. The chain joins TRBV12-3 or TRBV12-4 to TRBJ2-2; weak D call: TRBD1 (7 bases). Sequencing was carried out using peripheral blood. This receptor was taken from a woman over 75 with acute or convalescent COVID-19. The CDR3 sequence: CASTSGGSGELFF. The CDR3 coding sequence is TGTGCCAGCACTTCAGGGGGGTCCGGGGAGCTGTTTTTT.